The T cell receptor beta chain described here comes from a study of shared clonotypes between healthy human individuals. Naivety among CD8 cells was defined by CD45RO negativity and positive CCR7 selection, thereby excluding terminally differentiated effector memory CD45RA+ cells. The method was immunoSEQ multiplex PCR; TCRdb's version includes in-frame clones alone and lacks a portion of them. The sample consists of millions of clones, 90% to 95% of them appearing once. Germline V CDR1 and CDR2: LNHNV, YYDKDF (reference sequence). Trimming took off 0 bases at V and 4 bases at J, with 8 bases between the two ends. The CDR3 totals 14 residues.

The source is a man aged 18 to 29 in good health. Some clones in this sample may be carry-over from other donors' samples. The chain carries TRBV15 and TRBJ2-3; D might be TRBD1 (5 bases). Sequencing was carried out using naive CD8+ T cells from PBMCs. CDR3 loop: CATSREGVPDTQYF. CDR3 coding DNA: TGTGCCACCAGCAGAGAAGGGGTTCCAGATACGCAGTATTTT.